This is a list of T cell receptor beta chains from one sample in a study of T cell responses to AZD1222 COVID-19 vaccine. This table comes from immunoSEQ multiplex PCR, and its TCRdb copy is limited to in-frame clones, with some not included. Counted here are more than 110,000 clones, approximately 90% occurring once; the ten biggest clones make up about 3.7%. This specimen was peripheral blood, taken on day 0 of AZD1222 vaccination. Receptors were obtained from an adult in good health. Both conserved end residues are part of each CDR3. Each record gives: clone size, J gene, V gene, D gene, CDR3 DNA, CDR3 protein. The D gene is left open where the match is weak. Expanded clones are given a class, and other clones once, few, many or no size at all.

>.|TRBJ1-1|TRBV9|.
TGTGCCAGCAGCGTAGTCGGCGGGGAAACTGAAGCTTTCTTT
CASSVVGGETEAFF
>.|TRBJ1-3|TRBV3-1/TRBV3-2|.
TGTGCCAGCAGCCCCACCAATTTGGTTGGAAACACCATATATTTT
CASSPTNLVGNTIYF
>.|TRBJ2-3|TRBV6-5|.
TGTGCCAGCAGTTCACGGGAGATAGAAGCAGATACGCAGTATTTT
CASSSREIEADTQYF
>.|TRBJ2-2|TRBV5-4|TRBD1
TGTGCCAGCAGCTCGGACAGGACCACCGGGGAGCTGTTTTTT
CASSSDRTTGELFF
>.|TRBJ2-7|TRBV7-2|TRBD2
TGTGCCAGCAGCCCCGGGACTAGCCCCTCTTTAGAGCAGTACTTC
CASSPGTSPSLEQYF
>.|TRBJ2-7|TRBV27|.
TGTGCCAGCAGTTTACCGTACTCCTACGAGCAGTACTTC
CASSLPYSYEQYF
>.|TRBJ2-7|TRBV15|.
TGTGCCACCAGCAGAGGGGCCGGGGCCTCCTACGAGCAGTACTTC
CATSRGAGASYEQYF
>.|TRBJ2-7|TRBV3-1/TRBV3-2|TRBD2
TGTGCCAGCAGCCAAGACTCCGGGAGGGCCCTCTGGGAGCAGTACTTC
CASSQDSGRALWEQYF
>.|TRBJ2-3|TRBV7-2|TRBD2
TGTGCCAGCAGCTCCGGACGACTAGCGGGAGATACGCAGTATTTT
CASSSGRLAGDTQYF
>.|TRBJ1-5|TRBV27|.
TGTGCCAGCAGTTCCGGCGGCTCTAGCAATCAGCCCCAGCATTTT
CASSSGGSSNQPQHF
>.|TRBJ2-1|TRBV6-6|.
TGTGCCAGCCGTTCCAATAGCGTCTCCTACAATGAGCAGTTCTTC
CASRSNSVSYNEQFF
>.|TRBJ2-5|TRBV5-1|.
TGCGCCAGCAGCACGACAGGCCAAGAGACCCAGTACTTC
CASSTTGQETQYF
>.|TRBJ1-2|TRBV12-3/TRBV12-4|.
TGTGCCAGCAGTTTATCAGGATGGGGCTACACCTTC
CASSLSGWGYTF
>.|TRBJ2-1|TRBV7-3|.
TGTGCCAGCAGCAAACCCCTAAGCGGGCGAACCTACAATGAGCAGTTCTTC
CASSKPLSGRTYNEQFF
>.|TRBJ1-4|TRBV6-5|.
TGTGCCAGCAGACAGGGAAGGCCTAATGAAAAACTGTTTTTT
CASRQGRPNEKLFF
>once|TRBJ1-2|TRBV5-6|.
TGTGCCAGCAGCTTGTCTAGGTTGGGTATGGACTATGGCTACACCTTC
CASSLSRLGMDYGYTF
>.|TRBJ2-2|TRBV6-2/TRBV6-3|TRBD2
TGTGCCAGCAGTTACCTCTTGGCGGGAGGGCCCGGCACCGGGGAGCTGTTTTTT
CASSYLLAGGPGTGELFF
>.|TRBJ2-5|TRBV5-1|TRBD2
TGCGCCAGCAGCCCCAAGCGGGGAGAGTGGGCCCAGTACTTC
CASSPKRGEWAQYF
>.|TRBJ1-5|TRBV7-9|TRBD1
TGTGCCAGCAGCGCTGAGGACAGGCGGAAGCCCCAGCATTTT
CASSAEDRRKPQHF
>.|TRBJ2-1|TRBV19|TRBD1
TGTGCCAGTAGTATAAACACCGGGACAGGGGCCTTCAATGAGCAGTTCTTC
CASSINTGTGAFNEQFF
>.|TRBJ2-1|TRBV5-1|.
TGCGCCAGCAGCTTGGCCTTGTCCCCGTACAATGAGCAGTTCTTC
CASSLALSPYNEQFF
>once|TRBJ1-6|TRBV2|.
TGTGCCAGCAGTCGACGGCTGAAAGACCTCCACTTT
CASSRRLKDLHF
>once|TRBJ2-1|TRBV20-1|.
TGCAGTGCTACCTTTTTGAATGAGCAGTTCTTC
CSATFLNEQFF
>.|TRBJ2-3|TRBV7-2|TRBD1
TGTGCCAGCAGCCCCCCCGGGACAGAAAGCACAGATACGCAGTATTTT
CASSPPGTESTDTQYF
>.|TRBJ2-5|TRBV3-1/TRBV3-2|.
TGTGCCAGCAGCCATTCCGGGGAGACCCAGTACTTC
CASSHSGETQYF
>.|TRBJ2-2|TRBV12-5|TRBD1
TGTGCTAGTGGGGGACAGAAGACCGGGGAGCTGTTTTTT
CASGGQKTGELFF
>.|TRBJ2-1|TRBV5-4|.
TGTGCCAGCAGCTTGTCCGGGCCTGAGCAGTTCTTC
CASSLSGPEQFF
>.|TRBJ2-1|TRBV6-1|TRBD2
TGTGCCAGCAGTGAAGGTGGGACTAGGTACAATGAGCAGTTCTTC
CASSEGGTRYNEQFF